The 29 T cell receptor beta chains listed next were all sequenced from one sample in a study of human T cells and chemical hapten exposure (dated by TCRdb to the early 2020s). Library generation was performed with RACE. The sample was run on a NextSeq 500. Using fastp trimming at Q25 and MiXCR clonotype assembly, TCRdb reanalyzed the public sequencing data and kept in-frame beta chains. Each record represents a unique CDR3 protein, reported with the most common genes and DNA among its rows. The sample table holds some 350,000 distinct CDR3 sequences, of which about 6.3% were seen once. The biggest ten clones account for about 6% of the sample. This specimen's time point label, per the study, means: patch test 2, 6 weeks after DPC sensitization. Read against the paper, the sample's treatment or condition label means: therapeutic diphenylcyclopropenone sensitization with weekly scalp DPC. The specimen comprised whole blood, sampled in connection with sensitization to the hapten diphenylcyclopropenone (DPC). All receptors come from a woman younger than 35 with alopecia areata. Some clones in this sample may be carry-over from other donors' samples.

This clonotype was seen more than once but under ten times. CDR3 in amino acids: CASSPPAVGKNTEAFF. CDR3 sequence (DNA): TGCGCCAGCAGCCCCCCAGCGGTGGGGAAGAACACTGAAGCTTTCTTT. V and J are TRBV4-3 and TRBJ1-1; D is unresolved. There are 16 residues in the CDR3. The V gene lost 4 bases and the J gene lost 1 base, with 16 bases spanning the gap. The germline CDR1 and CDR2 sequences are LGHNA and YSLEER.

This clonotype was seen ten or more times. The CDR3: CASSPLAGGFSYEQYF. Here the CDR3 DNA reads TGTGCCAGCAGCCCTCTAGCGGGGGGGTTCTCCTACGAGCAGTACTTC. The gene calls are TRBV28 and TRBJ2-7, with TRBD2 matching 12 bases. This CDR3 is built from 16 residues. V shed 6 bases, J shed 0 bases, and the junction held 6 bases outside the gene matches. Germline V gene data show CDR1 as MDHEN and CDR2 as SYDVKM.

This clonotype was picked up many times. J is TRBJ2-1 and V is TRBV9; 12 positions agree with TRBD2. V lost 0 bases, J lost 6 bases, and 4 bases stayed unmatched. The CDR3 is 16 amino acids. CDR1 SGDLS and CDR2 YYNGEE come from the germline V gene. The CDR3 DNA reads TGTGCCAGCAGCGTAGCTAGCGGGGGGGCGGTCAATGAGCAGTTCTTC. It codes for CASSVASGGAVNEQFF.

The rearrangement joins TRBV27 to TRBJ2-3, with a tentative D call TRBD2 (6 bases). The CDR3 loop spans 14 amino acids. Germline V gives CDR1 MNHEY, CDR2 SMNVEV (reference sequence). V was trimmed by 6 bases and J by 5 bases, leaving 15 bases between them. The CDR3: CASSRDSSGDTQYF. CDR3 coding DNA: TGTGCCAGCAGCCGGGACTCCTCGGGAGATACGCAGTATTTT.

This clonotype was observed many times. At one boundary the junction diverges from the germline segment, which might be a read error. V and J are TRBV3-1 and TRBJ2-5; 8 nucleotides line up with TRBD2. CDR3 length equals 11 residues. CDR1 LGHDT and CDR2 YNNKEL come from the germline V gene (reference sequence). CDR3 sequence reads: CASSQEGLGAF. The CDR3 coding sequence is TGTGCCAGCAGCCAAGAGGGACTAGGTGCCTTC.

In this sample, this clonotype turned up a few times. J is TRBJ2-1 and V is TRBV4-3; D is possibly TRBD2 (6 bases). This CDR3 contains 17 residues. The V end lost 4 bases, the J end lost 8 bases, and 24 bases lay between the germline ends. Looked up from germline, CDR1 is LGHNA and CDR2 is YSLEER. CDR3 amino acids: CASSLPPGVTLIDEQFF. In DNA, the CDR3 is TGCGCCAGCAGCCTTCCTCCGGGGGTCACCCTAATCGATGAGCAGTTCTTC.

The sample holds a few counts of this clonotype. V gene TRBV24-1 combines with J gene TRBJ2-7; D may be TRBD1 (6 bases). CDR1 and CDR2 (germline): KGHDR, SFDVKD. This CDR3 comprises 18 residues. Trimming left V 6 bases short and J 7 bases short, with 30 bases between. DNA for the CDR3: TGTGCCACCAGTAGAACCTGGACCAAGCCGAAACAGGGCGGGGAGCAGTACTTC. It translates to CATSRTWTKPKQGGEQYF.

The sample holds many counts of this clonotype. This chain uses TRBV4-1 with TRBJ2-6, with D possibly matching TRBD2 (6 bases). Germline loops: CDR1 MGHRA, CDR2 YSYEKL. V was trimmed by 4 bases and J by 4 bases, leaving 14 bases between them. This CDR3 is 16 amino acids long. The CDR3 region has the DNA TGCGCCAGCAGCCCCCATGGGACTGGCGGGGCCAACGTCCTGACTTTC. Residues: CASSPHGTGGANVLTF.

This clonotype was counted many times. The chain is built from TRBV28 and TRBJ1-5; 8 nucleotides agree with TRBD1. Germline CDR1 is MDHEN and CDR2 is SYDVKM. With V trimmed by 5 bases and J by 8 bases, 14 bases remained unmatched. This CDR3 spans 16 amino acids. CDR3 coding DNA: TGTGCCAGCAGTCGCGGGACAGGTGTTCCGATCAAGCCCCAGCATTTT. Translation gives CASSRGTGVPIKPQHF.

This clonotype has a count of ten or more. This chain uses TRBV20-1 with TRBJ2-3, with D maybe TRBD2 (6 bases). This CDR3 is 15 amino acids long. Deletions cut 1 base from V and 0 bases from J, with 11 bases between. CDR1 is DFQATT and CDR2 is SNEGSKA in the germline V gene (reference sequence). The CDR3 DNA reads as TGCAGTGCTAGAGCGGCTAGCGTGAGCACAGATACGCAGTATTTT. Translation: CSARAASVSTDTQYF.

The chain uses TRBV20-1 and TRBJ1-2; D call uncertain. This CDR3 comprises 14 residues. The V gene lost 1 base and the J gene lost 2 bases, with 11 bases spanning the gap. The germline V gene has CDR1 DFQATT and CDR2 SNEGSKA (reference sequence). CDR3 DNA: TGCAGTGCTAGAGTGGGTATACAAAACTATGGCTACACCTTC. It specifies CSARVGIQNYGYTF.

The chain is built from TRBV6-2 or TRBV6-3 and TRBJ2-4; D is undetermined. This CDR3 has 13 residues. With 7 bases removed from V and 1 base from J, the gap between germline ends came to 8 bases. In germline, CDR1 is MNHEY, CDR2 SVGEGT. In nucleotides, the CDR3 is TGTGCCAGCACGTCTTCCGCCAAAAACATTCAGTACTTC. Translation: CASTSSAKNIQYF.

This clonotype was counted between two and nine times. The chain joins TRBV7-9 to TRBJ2-2; D remains ambiguous. CDR3 length: 13 residues. CDR1 and CDR2 (germline): SEHNR, FQNEAQ (reference sequence). With 5 bases removed from V and 4 bases from J, the gap between germline ends came to 8 bases. CDR3: CASSHQSTGELFF. CDR3 DNA: TGTGCCAGCAGCCACCAAAGCACCGGGGAGCTGTTTTTT. The whole variable domain, filled in from reference TRBV7-9 and TRBJ2-2, reads DTGVSQNPRHKITKRGQNVTFRCDPISEHNRLYWYRQTLGQGPEFLTYFQNEAQLEKSRLLSDRFSAERPKGSFSTLEIQRTEQGDSAMYLCASSHQSTGELFFGEGSRLTVL.

The V call is TRBV7-9, the J call TRBJ1-1, with 8 bases that match TRBD1. V was clipped by 5 bases and J by 6 bases; unmatched bases: 11. Germline V CDR1 and CDR2: SEHNR, FQNEAQ (reference sequence). The CDR3 runs to 15 residues. CDR3: CASSVGLDRVSEAFF. The CDR3, as DNA: TGTGCCAGCAGCGTAGGATTGGACAGGGTATCTGAAGCTTTCTTT.

In this sample, this clonotype turned up a few times. The chain has TRBV7-2 and TRBJ1-3; D remains ambiguous. V was pared by 3 bases and J by 0 bases, with 9 bases between. Germline lookup yields CDR1 SGHTA and CDR2 FQGNSA. This CDR3 spans 15 amino acids. This chain's CDR3 is CASSFKGSSGNTIYF. CDR3 DNA: TGTGCCAGCAGCTTCAAGGGAAGCTCTGGAAACACCATATATTTT.

This clonotype was seen many times. This rearrangement joins TRBV12-3 or TRBV12-4 to TRBJ1-2; 8 bases map to TRBD1. V lost 5 bases, J lost 4 bases, and 15 bases stayed unmatched. This CDR3 region has 17 residues. CDR3: CASSPPAQGVHGYGYTF. Written as DNA, the CDR3 is TGTGCCAGCAGTCCCCCCGCACAGGGGGTTCATGGCTATGGCTACACCTTC.

In its sample, this clonotype was seen a few times. V and J are TRBV20-1 and TRBJ2-7, with a weak D call TRBD1 (6 bases). Germline CDR1 and CDR2: DFQATT and SNEGSKA (reference sequence). The CDR3 contains 16 residues. Deletions cut 5 bases from V and 4 bases from J, with 24 bases between. CDR3 amino acids: CSARDPDRSRRYEQYF. The CDR3 nucleotides are TGCAGTGCTCGGGACCCGGACAGAAGCAGGAGATACGAGCAGTACTTC.

This clonotype was detected a few times. V and J are TRBV4-1 and TRBJ1-2, with D hard to call. V lost 1 base to trimming and J lost 2 bases, with 11 bases between them. The CDR3 runs 15 residues. Per the germline V gene, CDR1 is MGHRA and CDR2 is YSYEKL. In DNA, the CDR3 is TGCGCCAGCAGCCAAGTATCGGCAGCGAACTATGGCTACACCTTC. As protein: CASSQVSAANYGYTF.

The chain employs TRBV6-2 or TRBV6-3 and TRBJ1-5; 10 bases are shared with TRBD1. The CDR3 loop spans 17 amino acids. Germline CDR1 MNHEY, CDR2 SVGEGT. With 1 base clipped from V and 3 bases from J, the junction kept 6 bases outside the gene matches. CDR3 amino acids: CASSYLGQGYHNQPQHF. The CDR3 DNA reads as TGTGCCAGCAGTTACTTGGGACAGGGGTATCACAATCAGCCCCAGCATTTT.

This clonotype was recorded a few times. The chain combines TRBV11-2 with TRBJ2-1; D is possibly TRBD2 (6 bases). Between the trimmed V and J ends, which lost 7 bases and 0 bases, there was a span of 13 bases. This CDR3 spans 15 amino acids. In germline, CDR1 is SGHAT, CDR2 FQNNGV. The CDR3 DNA sequence: TGTGCCAGCAATATGGGACTGAGCTCCTACAATGAGCAGTTCTTC. It translates to CASNMGLSSYNEQFF.

The rearrangement links TRBV6-5 to TRBJ2-3, with D possibly TRBD1 on 7 matching bases. This CDR3 is built from 15 residues. V lost 6 bases and J 1 base, leaving 14 bases between the germline ends. Germline V gives CDR1 MNHEY, CDR2 SVGAGI. The CDR3 loop reads CASSQFRGGTDTQYF. DNA of the CDR3: TGTGCCAGCAGCCAGTTCAGGGGGGGCACAGATACGCAGTATTTT.

This clonotype was picked up a small number of times. J is TRBJ1-2 and V is TRBV7-9; D not certain. Trimming removed 5 bases at V and 7 bases at J, with 26 bases between. Germline CDR1 SEHNR, CDR2 FQNEAQ (reference sequence). The CDR3 has 17 amino acids. This chain's CDR3 is CASSPPIPQALEAGYTF. The CDR3 DNA reads TGTGCCAGCAGCCCCCCTATCCCCCAGGCCTTGGAAGCTGGCTACACCTTC.

This clonotype was seen repeatedly, ten times or more. The chain joins TRBV4-2 to TRBJ2-5, with TRBD2 identical over 10 bases. V shed 4 bases, J shed 0 bases, and the junction held 11 bases outside the gene matches. This CDR3 has 18 residues. The germline V gene encodes CDR1 LGHNA and CDR2 YNFKEQ. CDR3 amino acids: CASSRLAGAAPNQETQYF. CDR3 DNA: TGTGCCAGCAGCCGGCTAGCGGGGGCGGCCCCAAACCAAGAGACCCAGTACTTC.

The chain uses TRBV20-1 and TRBJ2-1, with 9 bases matching TRBD1. Germline CDR1 reads DFQATT; CDR2 reads SNEGSKA (reference sequence). J gave up 8 bases and V 2 bases, and 10 bases lay outside the gene matches. The CDR3 loop spans 15 amino acids. The CDR3, as DNA: TGCAGTGCTAGATCGCCGACAGGGGGTAGCGATGAGCAGTTCTTC. This translates into CSARSPTGGSDEQFF.

The chain is built from TRBV20-1 and TRBJ2-7; 11 bases match TRBD1. CDR3 size: 13 residues. Per the germline V gene, CDR1 is DFQATT and CDR2 is SNEGSKA (reference sequence). The ends lost 3 bases at V and 8 bases at J; junction bases unmatched: 6. In DNA form, the CDR3 reads TGCAGTGCTAGGGACAGGGGGCTTCAGAAGCAGTACTTC. Translation gives CSARDRGLQKQYF.

This clonotype has just a few counts. A much larger clone is a single base away; this may be a read error. The rearrangement joins TRBV20-1 to TRBJ1-1; TRBD1 is a possible D gene (6 bases). V gave up 5 bases and J gave up 1 base, with 8 bases separating them. Germline V gives CDR1 DFQATT, CDR2 SNEGSKA (reference sequence). The CDR3 contains 12 residues. CDR3 nucleotides: TGCAGTGCTTTCAGGGGGAACACTGAAGCTTTCTTT. It is translated as CSAFRGNTEAFF.

This clonotype was seen more than once but under ten times. This rearrangement joins TRBV3-1 to TRBJ2-2, with TRBD2 as a possible D gene (5 bases). Germline CDR1 and CDR2: LGHDT and YNNKEL (reference sequence). The V end was cut by 1 base, the J end by 1 base, with 7 bases between. The length of the CDR3 is 15 residues. The CDR3 sequence is CASSQAGKNTGELFF. Here the CDR3 DNA reads TGTGCCAGCAGCCAAGCCGGGAAGAACACCGGGGAGCTGTTTTTT.

This clonotype was recorded many times. The rearrangement uses TRBV6-1 and TRBJ1-5; possibly TRBD1 for D (6 bases). The V end lost 6 bases, the J end lost 4 bases, and 16 bases lay between the germline ends. Germline values: CDR1 MNHNS, CDR2 SASEGT. There are 15 residues in the CDR3. The CDR3 spells CASRIAGVRNQPQHF. As DNA, the CDR3 is TGTGCCAGCAGAATTGCAGGGGTTCGTAATCAGCCCCAGCATTTT.

The table lists this clonotype with many counts. The chain joins TRBV20-1 to TRBJ2-3; 7 bases align to TRBD1. The CDR3 length is 14 residues. Germline CDR1 reads DFQATT; CDR2 reads SNEGSKA (reference sequence). Losses at the gene ends were 5 bases for V and 2 bases for J; bases not matched to a gene: 7. The DNA of the CDR3 is TGCAGTGCTGGGGACAGCGGCCCCACAGATACGCAGTATTTT. Protein: CSAGDSGPTDTQYF.